The 12 T cell receptor beta chains below all came from one sample that was sequenced in a study of T cell responses to AZD1222 COVID-19 vaccine. Libraries were prepared by immunoSEQ multiplex PCR; TCRdb keeps only in-frame clonotypes and omits some of them. Among about 130,000 clones listed, around 90% were seen once. The specimen comprised peripheral blood, sampled 28 days after the second AZD1222 dose. These TCRs come from an adult who received the AZD1222 COVID-19 vaccine.

This clone was recorded only once. The chain combines TRBV30 with TRBJ2-1; 10 nucleotides agree with TRBD2. The CDR3 sequence is 14 residues long. The V gene end was trimmed by 2 bases and the J gene end by 7 bases; junction bases not matched to a gene: 5. CDR1 and CDR2 (germline): GTSNPN, SVGIG (reference sequence). CDR3 region: CAWSIAGGWNEQFF. DNA for the CDR3: TGTGCCTGGAGTATAGCGGGGGGTTGGAATGAGCAGTTCTTC.

This clone was counted between two and nine times. The DNA is omitted, as the CDR3 cannot be located on it reliably, and the CDR3 follows TCRdb's listing. The rearrangement joins TRBV29-1 to TRBJ2-1; the DNA was not compared with TRBD1, the D call given in the table. Per the germline V gene, CDR1 is SQVTM and CDR2 is ANQGSEA. The CDR3 sequence runs 13 residues, both termini included. The CDR3 loop reads CSVVAGGIQVRFF.

The chain carries TRBV18 and TRBJ2-7; 8 bases fit TRBD1. V lost 6 bases, J lost 3 bases, and 13 bases stayed unmatched. The length of the CDR3 is 16 residues. Germline values: CDR1 KGHSH, CDR2 LQKENI. The CDR3 protein is CASSPQSGTGLYEQYF. In DNA, the CDR3 is TGTGCCAGCTCCCCCCAAAGTGGGACAGGCCTCTACGAGCAGTACTTC.

The V gene is TRBV7-6, the J gene TRBJ2-7; possibly TRBD1 or TRBD2 for D (5 bases each). CDR3 length equals 16 residues. Germline V CDR1 and CDR2: SGHVS, FNYEAQ. Trimming took 2 bases from V and 7 from J, leaving 21 bases between them. Here the CDR3 reads CASSLQVSGTPKEQYF. The CDR3 DNA reads as TGTGCCAGCAGCTTACAGGTATCCGGGACCCCAAAAGAGCAGTACTTC.

The CDR3 reads CASFPGGAYNEQFF. The CDR3 DNA sequence: TGTGCCAGCTTCCCTGGGGGGGCTTACAATGAGCAGTTCTTC. The V gene is TRBV6-5, the J gene TRBJ2-1; D possibly corresponds to TRBD2 (7 bases). This CDR3 comprises 14 residues. Germline V gives CDR1 MNHEY, CDR2 SVGAGI. Trimming removed 8 bases at V and 4 bases at J, with 15 bases between.

This clone was detected a few times. The V call is TRBV5-1, the J call TRBJ1-2, with a weak D call TRBD1 (5 bases). The V gene's germline CDR1 is SGHRS and CDR2 YFSETQ. Trimming cost V 5 bases and J 8 bases, with 13 bases left between them. The CDR3 has 12 amino acids. The CDR3 region has the DNA TGCGCCAGCAGGGAAGGGGAGAGGGGCTACACCTTC. Its translation: CASREGERGYTF. The variable domain in full, with the rest retrieved from reference TRBV5-1 and TRBJ1-2, is KAGVTQTPRYLIKTRGQQVTLSCSPISGHRSVSWYQQTPGQGLQFLFEYFSETQRNKGNFPGRFSGRQFSNSRSEMNVSTLELGDSALYLCASREGERGYTFGSGTRLTVV.

V gene TRBV4-1 combines with J gene TRBJ1-4; no clear D. This CDR3 has 14 amino acids. In germline, CDR1 is MGHRA, CDR2 YSYEKL. Trimming left V 4 bases short and J 4 bases short, with 10 bases between. In nucleotides, the CDR3 is TGCGCCAGCAGCCCTCGGACTCGTAATGAAAAACTGTTTTTT. It is translated as CASSPRTRNEKLFF.

The CDR3 here is CASSPFFGGQGGYTF. The CDR3 DNA reads as TGTGCCAGCAGCCCCTTCTTTGGCGGACAGGGAGGCTACACCTTC. The chain combines TRBV3-1 (or the pseudogene TRBV3-2) with TRBJ1-2; 8 bases match TRBD1. V gave up 4 bases and J gave up 8 bases; unmatched junction bases: 12. Germline V gives CDR1 LGHDT, CDR2 YNNKEL (reference sequence). The CDR3 totals 15 residues.

The chain carries TRBV6-5 and TRBJ2-3; no definite D call. Trimming took off 0 bases at V and 1 base at J, with 2 bases between the two ends. CDR1 MNHEY and CDR2 SVGAGI come from the germline V gene. The CDR3 consists of 13 residues. This CDR3 reads CASSYSGTDTQYF. As DNA, the CDR3 is TGTGCCAGCAGTTACTCTGGCACAGATACGCAGTATTTT.

This clone was picked up one time. The rearrangement uses TRBV19 and TRBJ1-6; D may be TRBD1 (5 bases). Germline CDR1 and CDR2: LNHDA and SQIVND (reference sequence). V was trimmed by 4 bases and J by 1 base, leaving 14 bases between them. This CDR3 is built from 17 residues. Here the CDR3 DNA reads TGTGCCAGTAGTACGGGACTAAGGGGTTCCTATAATTCACCCCTCCACTTT. Encoded protein: CASSTGLRGSYNSPLHF.

The rearrangement joins TRBV2 to TRBJ2-7, with 7 nucleotides matching TRBD1. CDR3 size: 13 residues. The J segment lost 6 bases and the V segment lost 4 bases, leaving 6 bases of the junction unmatched. Germline V CDR1 and CDR2: SNHLY, FYNNEI. The CDR3 DNA sequence: TGTGCCAGCAGTGTAGAGGGGGCAGGCGAGCAGTACTTC. Translation gives CASSVEGAGEQYF.

The genes are TRBV30 and TRBJ2-2; D may be TRBD1 (5 bases). V dropped 6 bases and J dropped 7 bases, with 12 bases sitting between them. In germline, CDR1 is GTSNPN, CDR2 SVGIG (reference sequence). The CDR3 sequence is 12 residues long. CDR3 bases: TGTGCCTGTTCCAGGGCAGTCGGGGAGCTGTTTTTT. Amino acids: CACSRAVGELFF.